Presented here are 12 T cell receptor beta chains from one specimen sequenced in a study of CD8 T cells in ankylosing spondylitis. TCRdb re-derived calls from the 5' RACE reads in MiXCR, one entry per CDR3 protein. Among 700,000 to 1,000,000 distinct CDR3 sequences listed, approximately 10% were seen once. Their specific antigens are unknown. Study-level results: Ankylosing spondylitis blood appeared to carry a characteristic TCR beta motif of under ten highly homologous variants.

Sequenced sample: blood, either unsorted or a sorted T cell fraction (not recorded which). These receptors all stem from a male donor with ankylosing spondylitis.

The chain employs TRBV5-1 and TRBJ2-7; D may be TRBD1 or TRBD2 (5 bases each). The length of the CDR3 is 14 residues. From germline, CDR1 is SGHRS and CDR2 YFSETQ. V was trimmed by 4 bases and J by 2 bases, leaving 13 bases between them. CDR3 sequence reads: CASSRGFTPYEQYF. DNA of the CDR3: TGCGCCAGCAGCCGGGGCTTTACCCCCTACGAGCAGTACTTC.

This clonotype was seen more than once but under ten times. The chain couples TRBV5-1 to TRBJ2-1; 12 bases are shared with TRBD2. Germline V lookup: CDR1 SGHRS, CDR2 YFSETQ. V dropped 3 bases and J dropped 5; count of bases not matched to a gene: 3. The length of the CDR3 is 15 residues. Here the CDR3 DNA reads TGCGCCAGCAGCTGGGGACTAGCGGGTCACAATGAGCAGTTCTTC. Translating gives CASSWGLAGHNEQFF.

This sequence joins TRBV5-6 and TRBJ1-5; possible D gene TRBD1, 6 bases. This CDR3 region has 16 residues. Looked up from germline, CDR1 is SGHDT and CDR2 is YYEEEE. V lost 4 bases and J lost 5, with 19 bases in between. The CDR3: CASSRRSGARDQPQHF. CDR3 sequence (DNA): TGTGCCAGCAGCCGACGGTCGGGGGCTCGTGATCAGCCCCAGCATTTT.

This clonotype was detected only once. The V gene is TRBV5-1, the J gene TRBJ2-1, with 8 bases aligning to TRBD2. Per germline, CDR1 SGHRS and CDR2 YFSETQ. Trimming cost V 3 bases and J 2 bases; bases outside gene matches: 13. The CDR3 has 18 amino acids. The CDR3 DNA reads TGCGCCAGCAGCTCGGGACTAGTGGGAGGCCCTGCCTACAATGAGCAGTTCTTC. Amino acid sequence: CASSSGLVGGPAYNEQFF.

The chain combines TRBV29-1 with TRBJ2-3, with D perhaps TRBD2 (5 bases). The CDR3 is 13 residues long. V lost 7 bases and J lost 5, with 16 bases in between. CDR1 SQVTM and CDR2 ANQGSEA come from the germline V gene. The CDR3 DNA reads TGCAGCGCCCGTCGATCCGGGGAAGATACGCAGTATTTT. Protein: CSARRSGEDTQYF.

The table lists this clonotype with a few counts. The chain couples TRBV4-2 to TRBJ2-3; D unclear. The length of the CDR3 is 12 residues. Germline V lookup: CDR1 LGHNA, CDR2 YNFKEQ. The V end was cut by 6 bases, the J end by 10 bases, with 14 bases between. The CDR3 region is CASRPRVGAQYF. CDR3 coding DNA: TGTGCCAGCAGGCCGAGAGTTGGGGCGCAGTATTTT.

In DNA, the CDR3 is TGTGCCAGCAGCCCGGGGGCCGCGACTCCCTACGAGCAGTACTTC. It is translated as CASSPGAATPYEQYF. This rearrangement joins TRBV7-9 to TRBJ2-7; D possibly uses TRBD1 or TRBD2 (6 bases each). The CDR3 covers 15 residues. In germline, CDR1 is SEHNR, CDR2 FQNEAQ (reference sequence). Trimming stripped 5 bases from V and 2 bases from J, with 16 bases between. The full variable domain, rest sourced from reference TRBV7-9 and TRBJ2-7, is DTGVSQNPRHKITKRGQNVTFRCDPISEHNRLYWYRQTLGQGPEFLTYFQNEAQLEKSRLLSDRFSAERPKGSFSTLEIQRTEQGDSAMYLCASSPGAATPYEQYFGPGTRLTVT.

This clonotype has just a few counts. V and J are TRBV5-1 and TRBJ2-7; either TRBD1 or TRBD2 may fit D (6 bases each). The CDR3 spans 15 residues. V lost 0 bases and J 4 bases, leaving 14 bases between the germline ends. CDR1 SGHRS and CDR2 YFSETQ come from the germline V gene. CDR3 region: CASSLEGGIVYEQYF. Here the CDR3 DNA reads TGCGCCAGCAGCTTGGAAGGGGGGATAGTATACGAGCAGTACTTC.

This clonotype was seen more than once but under ten times. The J gene is TRBJ2-7, the V gene TRBV20-1, with D perhaps TRBD2 (5 bases). There are 15 residues in the CDR3. V lost 3 bases to trimming and J lost 2 bases, with 17 bases between them. Germline CDR1 is DFQATT and CDR2 is SNEGSKA (reference sequence). The CDR3 sequence: CSASPRARLTYEQYF. The CDR3 region has the DNA TGCAGTGCTAGCCCACGGGCTAGACTAACCTACGAGCAGTACTTC.

The gene calls are TRBV18 and TRBJ1-1; TRBD1 might be the D (5 bases). CDR3 length: 11 amino acids. V was cut by 4 bases and J by 8 bases, with 8 bases left in between. The germline V gene has CDR1 KGHSH and CDR2 LQKENI. CDR3 protein: CASSLRQEAFF. CDR3 nucleotide sequence: TGTGCCAGCTCACTGAGACAGGAAGCTTTCTTT. The whole variable domain, remainder taken from reference TRBV18 and TRBJ1-1, is NAGVMQNPRHLVRRRGQEARLRCSPMKGHSHVYWYRQLPEEGLKFMVYLQKENIIDESGMPKERFSAEFPKEGPSILRIQQVVRGDSAAYFCASSLRQEAFFGQGTRLTVV.

This chain links TRBV5-1 with TRBJ2-2; 9 bases align to TRBD1. V was pared by 3 bases and J by 4 bases, with 7 bases of the junction left unmatched. This CDR3 spans 16 amino acids. CDR1 SGHRS and CDR2 YFSETQ come from the germline V gene. CDR3 DNA: TGCGCCAGCAGCTCATACAGGGGGCGAGTCACCGGGGAGCTGTTTTTT. This gives the protein CASSSYRGRVTGELFF.

This clonotype was seen a few times. The chain's CDR3 is CASSQDLGQTQYF. The CDR3, as DNA: TGCGCCAGCAGCCAAGATTTGGGGCAGACGCAGTATTTT. The J gene is TRBJ2-3, the V gene TRBV4-3, with a tentative D call TRBD1 (5 bases). V was trimmed by 0 bases and J by 9 bases, leaving 10 bases between them. Germline V gives CDR1 LGHNA, CDR2 YSLEER. This CDR3 spans 13 amino acids.